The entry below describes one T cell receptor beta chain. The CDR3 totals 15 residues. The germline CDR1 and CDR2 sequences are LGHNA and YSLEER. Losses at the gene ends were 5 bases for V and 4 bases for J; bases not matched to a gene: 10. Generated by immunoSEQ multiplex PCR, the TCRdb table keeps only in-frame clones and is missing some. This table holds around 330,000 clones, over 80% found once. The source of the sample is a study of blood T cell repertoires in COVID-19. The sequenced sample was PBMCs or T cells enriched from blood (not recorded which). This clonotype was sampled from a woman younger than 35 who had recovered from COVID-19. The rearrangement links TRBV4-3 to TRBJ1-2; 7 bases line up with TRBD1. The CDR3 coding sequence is TGCGCCAGCAGCAGTCGGAGACAGGGCGTCTATGGCTACACCTTC. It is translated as CASSSRRQGVYGYTF.